The source of this T cell receptor (beta chain) is a study of T cell responses to AZD1222 COVID-19 vaccine. General study points: Two doses of AZD1222 preceded a rise in Spike-specific TCR breadth and depth. The sample set comprised mostly white British donors with more females, and clonal diversity was possibly underestimated. Nearly half of unique spike-specific TCRs reportedly avoided B.1.351 and B.1.1.7 mutated regions.

This clone has only a few counts. The target antigen is unknown. TCRdb keeps only in-frame clones here, not all; method: immunoSEQ multiplex PCR. The sample contains 65,000 to 85,000 clones, 90% to 95% of which appear only once. Trimming took 6 bases from V and 6 from J, leaving 8 bases between them. Germline V gene data show CDR1 as SNHLY and CDR2 as FYNNEI. There are 11 residues in the CDR3. This TCR derives from an adult in good health. The chain uses TRBV2 and TRBJ1-1; D not resolved. Material: peripheral blood, obtained on day 0 of AZD1222 vaccination. The CDR3 is CASSRAAEAFF. The CDR3 bases are TGTGCCAGCAGCCGGGCCGCTGAAGCTTTCTTT.